The TCR beta chain described here comes from a study of prognosis after radiotherapy for stage I lung cancer. By two-round multiplex PCR, the TCR beta CDR3 was amplified from genomic DNA. Amplification in first-round PCR relied on primers specific to each TRBV and TRBJ gene. TCRdb recomputed calls from the multiplex PCR reads with MiXCR, one row per CDR3 protein. This table has about 8,500 distinct CDR3 sequences, roughly 60% appearing once. The germline V gene encodes CDR1 LNHDA and CDR2 SQIVND (reference sequence). CDR3 length: 13 amino acids. The V end was cut by 4 bases, the J end by 7 bases, with 11 bases between.

The chain employs TRBV19 and TRBJ1-3; D gene unclear. The sequenced sample was PBMCs, obtained before or after stereotactic body radiation therapy (not recorded which). This receptor was identified in a donor at least 50 years old with non-small cell lung cancer. This CDR3 is CASSRDMPNTIYF. In nucleotides, the CDR3 is TGTGCCAGTAGTAGAGACATGCCGAACACCATATATTTT.